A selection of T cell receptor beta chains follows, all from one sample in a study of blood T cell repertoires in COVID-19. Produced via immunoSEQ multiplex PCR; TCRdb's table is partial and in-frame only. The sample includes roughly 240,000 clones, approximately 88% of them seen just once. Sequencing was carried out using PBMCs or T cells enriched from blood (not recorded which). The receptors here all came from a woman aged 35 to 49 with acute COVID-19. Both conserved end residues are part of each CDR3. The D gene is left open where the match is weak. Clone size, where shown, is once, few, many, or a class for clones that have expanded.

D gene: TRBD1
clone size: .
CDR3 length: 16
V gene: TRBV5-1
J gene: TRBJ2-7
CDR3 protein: CASSPPPGQVTYEQYF
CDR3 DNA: TGCGCCAGCAGCCCACCCCCCGGACAGGTCACCTACGAGCAGTACTTC

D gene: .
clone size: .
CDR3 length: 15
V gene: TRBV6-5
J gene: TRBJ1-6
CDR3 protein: CASSIRVGEGSPLHF
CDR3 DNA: TGTGCCAGCAGTATCAGGGTAGGGGAGGGTTCACCCCTCCACTTT

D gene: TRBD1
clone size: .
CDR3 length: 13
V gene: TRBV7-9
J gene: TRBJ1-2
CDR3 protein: CASSTDRGRGYTF
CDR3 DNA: TGTGCCAGCAGCACTGACAGGGGGAGGGGCTACACCTTC

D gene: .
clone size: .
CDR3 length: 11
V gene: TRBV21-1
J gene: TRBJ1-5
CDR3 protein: CASSKAGQQHF
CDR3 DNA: TGTGCCAGCAGCAAAGCGGGACAGCAGCATTTT

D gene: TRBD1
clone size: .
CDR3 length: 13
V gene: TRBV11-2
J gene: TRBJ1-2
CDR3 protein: CASSWTGGVGYTF
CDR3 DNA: TGTGCCAGCAGCTGGACAGGGGGGGTCGGCTACACCTTC

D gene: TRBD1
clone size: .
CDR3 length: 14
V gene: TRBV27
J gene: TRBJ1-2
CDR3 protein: CASSLSGQNYGYTF
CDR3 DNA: TGTGCCAGCAGTCTGTCGGGACAGAACTATGGCTACACCTTC

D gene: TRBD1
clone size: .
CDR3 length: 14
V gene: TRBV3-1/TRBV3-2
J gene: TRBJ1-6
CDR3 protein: CASSYGQGESPLHF
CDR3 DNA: TGTGCCAGCAGCTATGGACAGGGGGAATCACCCCTCCACTTT

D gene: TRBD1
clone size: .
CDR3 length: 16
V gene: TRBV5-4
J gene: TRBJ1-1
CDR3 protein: CASSRGTGGVGTEAFF
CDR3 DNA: TGTGCCAGCAGCCGTGGGACAGGGGGCGTCGGCACTGAAGCTTTCTTT

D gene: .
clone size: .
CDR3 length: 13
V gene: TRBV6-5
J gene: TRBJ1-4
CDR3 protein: CASSPYFNEKLFF
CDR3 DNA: TGTGCCAGCAGCCCATACTTTAATGAAAAACTGTTTTTT

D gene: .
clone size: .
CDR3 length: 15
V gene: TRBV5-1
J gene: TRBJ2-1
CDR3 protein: CASSLDGQGYDEQFF
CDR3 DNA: TGCGCCAGCAGCTTGGACGGGCAGGGCTACGATGAGCAGTTCTTC

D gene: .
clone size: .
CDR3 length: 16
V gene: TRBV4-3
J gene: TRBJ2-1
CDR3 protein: CASSQDPGNFLNEQFF
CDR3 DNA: TGCGCCAGCAGCCAAGATCCTGGCAATTTTTTGAATGAGCAGTTCTTC

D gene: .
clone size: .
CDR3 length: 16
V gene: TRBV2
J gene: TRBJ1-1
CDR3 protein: CASSEALAGASIEAFF
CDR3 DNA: TGTGCCAGCAGTGAAGCGCTGGCAGGGGCGAGTATTGAAGCTTTCTTT

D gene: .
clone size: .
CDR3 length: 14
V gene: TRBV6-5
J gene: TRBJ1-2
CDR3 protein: CASSAEAGYYGYTF
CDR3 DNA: TGTGCCAGCAGCGCCGAGGCAGGGTACTATGGCTACACCTTC

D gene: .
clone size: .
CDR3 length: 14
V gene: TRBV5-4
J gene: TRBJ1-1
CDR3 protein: CASSLEGLNTEAFF
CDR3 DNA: TGTGCCAGCAGCTTGGAGGGGTTGAACACTGAAGCTTTCTTT

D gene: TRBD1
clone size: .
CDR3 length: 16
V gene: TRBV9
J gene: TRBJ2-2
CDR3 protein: CASSARDRVGTGELFF
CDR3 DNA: TGTGCCAGCAGCGCCCGGGACAGGGTAGGCACCGGGGAGCTGTTTTTT

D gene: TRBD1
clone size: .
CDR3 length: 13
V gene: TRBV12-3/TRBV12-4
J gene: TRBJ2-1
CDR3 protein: CASSPRGLTEQFF
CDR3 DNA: TGTGCCAGCAGTCCCAGGGGGTTGACGGAGCAGTTCTTC

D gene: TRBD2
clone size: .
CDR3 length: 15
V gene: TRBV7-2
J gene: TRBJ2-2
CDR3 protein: CASSRGVENTGELFF
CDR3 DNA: TGTGCCAGCAGCCGGGGGGTAGAGAACACCGGGGAGCTGTTTTTT

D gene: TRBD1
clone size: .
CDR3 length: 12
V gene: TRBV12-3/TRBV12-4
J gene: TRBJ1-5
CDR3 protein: CASSSRTGPQHF
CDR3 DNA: TGTGCCAGCAGTTCAAGGACAGGGCCCCAGCATTTT

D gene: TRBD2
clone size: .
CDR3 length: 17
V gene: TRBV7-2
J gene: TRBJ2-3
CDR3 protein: CASSLGLAVTSTDTQYF
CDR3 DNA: TGTGCCAGCAGCTTAGGACTAGCGGTCACCAGCACAGATACGCAGTATTTT

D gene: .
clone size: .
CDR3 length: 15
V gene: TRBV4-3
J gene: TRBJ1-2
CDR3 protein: CASSQGLGARGGYTF
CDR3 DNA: TGCGCCAGCAGCCAAGGCCTAGGGGCCCGTGGGGGCTACACCTTC

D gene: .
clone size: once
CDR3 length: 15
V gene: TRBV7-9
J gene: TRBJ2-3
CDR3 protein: CASRQWGQPTDTQYF
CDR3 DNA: TGTGCCAGCCGCCAATGGGGGCAGCCCACAGATACGCAGTATTTT

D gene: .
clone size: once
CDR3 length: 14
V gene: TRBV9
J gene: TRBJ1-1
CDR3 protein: CASSVVRGWTEAFF
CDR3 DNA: TGTGCCAGCAGCGTAGTACGGGGTTGGACTGAAGCTTTCTTT

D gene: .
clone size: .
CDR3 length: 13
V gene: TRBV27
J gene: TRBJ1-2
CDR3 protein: CASTREPGYGYTF
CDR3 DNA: TGTGCCAGCACCAGGGAACCCGGCTATGGCTACACCTTC

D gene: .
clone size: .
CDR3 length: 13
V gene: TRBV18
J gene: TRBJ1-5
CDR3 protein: CASSPDTYQPQHF
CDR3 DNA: TGTGCCAGCTCACCGGACACTTATCAGCCCCAGCATTTT

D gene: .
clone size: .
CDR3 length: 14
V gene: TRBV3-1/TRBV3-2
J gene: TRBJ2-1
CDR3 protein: CASSQQVSGNEQFF
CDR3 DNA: TGTGCCAGCAGCCAGCAGGTAAGCGGAAATGAGCAGTTCTTC

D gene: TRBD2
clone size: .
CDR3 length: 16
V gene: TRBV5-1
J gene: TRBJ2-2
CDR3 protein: CASSHSGGLNTGELFF
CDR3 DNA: TGCGCCAGCAGCCATAGCGGGGGGTTGAACACCGGGGAGCTGTTTTTT

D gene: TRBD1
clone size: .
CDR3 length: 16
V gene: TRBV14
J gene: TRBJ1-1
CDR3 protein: CASSQVRPGGYTEAFF
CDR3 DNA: TGTGCCAGCAGCCAAGTCCGTCCAGGGGGATACACTGAAGCTTTCTTT

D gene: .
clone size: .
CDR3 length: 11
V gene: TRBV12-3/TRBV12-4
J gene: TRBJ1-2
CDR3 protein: CASRGLRGYTF
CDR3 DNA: TGTGCCAGCAGGGGCCTGAGAGGCTACACCTTC

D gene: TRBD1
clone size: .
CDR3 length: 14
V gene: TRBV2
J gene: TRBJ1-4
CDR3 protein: CASRVDRGNEKLFF
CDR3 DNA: TGTGCCAGCAGGGTGGACAGGGGAAATGAAAAACTGTTTTTT

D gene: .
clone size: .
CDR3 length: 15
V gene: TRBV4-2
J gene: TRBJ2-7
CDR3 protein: CASSQEEDSSYEQYF
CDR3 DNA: TGTGCCAGCAGCCAAGAAGAGGACTCCTCCTACGAGCAGTACTTC

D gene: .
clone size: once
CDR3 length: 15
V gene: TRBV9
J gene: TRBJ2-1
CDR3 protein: CASSVDSASVVEQFF
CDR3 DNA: TGTGCCAGCAGCGTAGACTCTGCCTCCGTGGTGGAGCAGTTCTTC

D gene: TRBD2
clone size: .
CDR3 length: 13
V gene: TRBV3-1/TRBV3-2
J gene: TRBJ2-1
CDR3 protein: CASSLGLDNEQFF
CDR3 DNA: TGTGCCAGCAGCCTTGGACTAGACAATGAGCAGTTCTTC

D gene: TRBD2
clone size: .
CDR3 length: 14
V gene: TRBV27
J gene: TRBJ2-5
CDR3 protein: CASSFRGVQETQYF
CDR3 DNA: TGTGCCAGCAGTTTTCGGGGGGTACAAGAGACCCAGTACTTC

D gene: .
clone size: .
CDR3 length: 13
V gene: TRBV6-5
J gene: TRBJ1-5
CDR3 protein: CASRTDSNQPQHF
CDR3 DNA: TGTGCCAGCAGGACAGATAGCAATCAGCCCCAGCATTTT

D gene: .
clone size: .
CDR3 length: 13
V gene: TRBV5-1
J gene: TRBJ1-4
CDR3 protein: CASSAGEMEKLFF
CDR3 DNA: TGCGCCAGCAGCGCAGGGGAGATGGAAAAACTGTTTTTT

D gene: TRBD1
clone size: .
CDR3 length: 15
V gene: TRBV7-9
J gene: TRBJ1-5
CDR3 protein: CASSPNQGGNQPQHF
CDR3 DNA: TGTGCCAGCAGCCCCAACCAGGGGGGTAATCAGCCCCAGCATTTT

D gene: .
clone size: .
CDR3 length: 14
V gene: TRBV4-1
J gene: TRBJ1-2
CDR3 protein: CASSQVTGDYGYTF
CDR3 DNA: TGCGCCAGCAGCCAAGTAACCGGGGACTATGGCTACACCTTC

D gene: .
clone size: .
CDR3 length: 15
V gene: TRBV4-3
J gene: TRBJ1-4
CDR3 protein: CASSQDQGYNEKLFF
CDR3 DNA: TGCGCCAGCAGCCAAGATCAGGGGTATAATGAAAAACTGTTTTTT

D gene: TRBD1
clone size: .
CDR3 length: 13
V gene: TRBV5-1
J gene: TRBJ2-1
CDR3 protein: CASSRGQLNEQFF
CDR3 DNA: TGCGCCAGCAGTAGGGGACAGCTTAATGAGCAGTTCTTC

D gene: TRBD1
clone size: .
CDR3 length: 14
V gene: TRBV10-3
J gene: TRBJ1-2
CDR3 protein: CAISGTGVNYGYTF
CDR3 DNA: TGTGCCATCAGTGGGACAGGGGTTAACTATGGCTACACCTTC

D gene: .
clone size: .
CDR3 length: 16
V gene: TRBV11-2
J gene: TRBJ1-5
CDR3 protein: CASSLGFGQVNQPQHF
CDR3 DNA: TGTGCCAGCAGCTTAGGGTTTGGACAAGTCAATCAGCCCCAGCATTTT

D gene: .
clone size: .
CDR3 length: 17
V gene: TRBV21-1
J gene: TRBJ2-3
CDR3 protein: CASSPRGQGFETDTQYF
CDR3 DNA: TGTGCCAGCAGCCCCCGGGGACAGGGGTTTGAGACAGATACGCAGTATTTT

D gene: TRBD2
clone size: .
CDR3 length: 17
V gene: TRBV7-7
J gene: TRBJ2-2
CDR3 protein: CASSSGTSGSNTGELFF
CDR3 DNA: TGTGCTAGCAGCTCGGGCACTAGCGGTTCGAACACCGGGGAGCTGTTTTTT

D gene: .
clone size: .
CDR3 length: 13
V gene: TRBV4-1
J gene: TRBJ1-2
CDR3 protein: CASSQDSLGGYTF
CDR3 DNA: TGCGCCAGCAGCCAAGATAGCTTGGGTGGCTACACCTTC

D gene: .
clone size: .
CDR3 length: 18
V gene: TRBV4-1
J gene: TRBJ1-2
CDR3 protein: CASSQELNPGHLLYGYTF
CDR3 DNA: TGCGCCAGCAGCCAAGAGTTGAACCCGGGACACCTACTCTATGGCTACACCTTC

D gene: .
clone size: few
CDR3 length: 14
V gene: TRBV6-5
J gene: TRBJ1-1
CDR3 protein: CASKPDSLNTEAFF
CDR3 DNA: TGTGCCAGCAAACCTGACAGCTTGAACACTGAAGCTTTCTTT

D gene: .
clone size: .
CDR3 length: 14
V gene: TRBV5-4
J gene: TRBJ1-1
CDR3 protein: CASSPWSVNTEAFF
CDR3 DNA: TGTGCCAGCAGCCCCTGGTCAGTGAACACTGAAGCTTTCTTT

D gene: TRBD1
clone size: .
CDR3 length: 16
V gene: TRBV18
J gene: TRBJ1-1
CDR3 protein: CASSLSSDRANTEAFF
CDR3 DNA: TGTGCCAGCTCACTAAGCTCGGACAGGGCGAACACTGAAGCTTTCTTT

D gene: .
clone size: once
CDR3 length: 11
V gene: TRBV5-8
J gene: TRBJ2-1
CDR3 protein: CASSSYSEQFF
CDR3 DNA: TGTGCCAGCAGCTCTTACTCTGAGCAGTTCTTC

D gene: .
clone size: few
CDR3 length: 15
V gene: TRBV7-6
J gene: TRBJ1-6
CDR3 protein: CASSLARGDNSPLHF
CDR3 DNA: TGTGCCAGCAGCTTAGCGCGGGGGGATAATTCACCCCTCCACTTT

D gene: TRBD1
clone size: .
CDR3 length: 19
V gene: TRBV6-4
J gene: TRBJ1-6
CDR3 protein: CASSLISGGSSLDNSPLHF
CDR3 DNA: TGTGCCAGCAGTTTGATTTCAGGGGGCTCTTCTTTAGATAATTCACCCCTCCACTTT

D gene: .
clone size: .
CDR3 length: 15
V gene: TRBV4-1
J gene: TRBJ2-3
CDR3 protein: CASSPLQQSTDTQYF
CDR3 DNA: TGCGCCAGCAGCCCCTTACAGCAGTCCACAGATACGCAGTATTTT